This T cell receptor (beta chain) is drawn from a study of quantifying T cell responses using KT2 cells. The wider study: TCR alpha and beta constant-region primers primed reverse transcription of RNA.

The cDNA 3' end received a ligated oligonucleotide with a UMI. An equimolar mix of RC1.1 and RC1.2 primed the beta chain across TRBC1 and TRBC2. Via MiXCR, TCRdb re-called the UMI-ligation and nested PCR reads, giving one row per CDR3 protein. The repertoire consists of about 53,000 distinct CDR3 sequences, with 9% to 15% occurring once and the leading ten covering approximately 9.4%. Germline V gene lookup returns CDR1 SGHDN and CDR2 FVKESK. The CDR3 is made up of 12 amino acids. Trimming took off 1 base at V and 4 bases at J, with 4 bases between the two ends. The sequenced sample consisted of PBMCs spiked with cells of the T cell clone KT2. This sequence joins TRBV14 and TRBJ1-2; unclear D gene. The TCR comes from a human donor. This CDR3 is CASSQGGYGYTF. The CDR3 DNA reads TGTGCCAGCAGCCAAGGGGGCTATGGCTACACCTTC. The entire variable domain, with the rest obtained from reference TRBV14 and TRBJ1-2, is as follows: EAGVTQFPSHSVIEKGQTVTLRCDPISGHDNLYWYRRVMGKEIKFLLHFVKESKQDESGMPNNRFLAERTGGTYSTLKVQPAELEDSGVYFCASSQGGYGYTFGSGTRLTVV.